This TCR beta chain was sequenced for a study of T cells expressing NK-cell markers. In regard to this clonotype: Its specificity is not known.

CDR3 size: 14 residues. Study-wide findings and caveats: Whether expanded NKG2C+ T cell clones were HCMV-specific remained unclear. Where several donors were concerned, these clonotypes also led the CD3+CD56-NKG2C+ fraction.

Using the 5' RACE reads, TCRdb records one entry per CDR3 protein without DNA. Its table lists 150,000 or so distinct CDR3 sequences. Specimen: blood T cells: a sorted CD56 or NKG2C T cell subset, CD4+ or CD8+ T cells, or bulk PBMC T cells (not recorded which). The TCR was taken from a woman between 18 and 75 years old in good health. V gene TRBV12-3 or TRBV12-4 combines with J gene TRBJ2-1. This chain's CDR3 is CASSYGDSYNEQFF.